Listed below are T cell receptor beta chains from one sample, sequenced in a study of cytomegalovirus exposure and HLA in healthy donors. Produced via immunoSEQ multiplex PCR; TCRdb's table is partial and in-frame only. The sample records about 100,000 clones, roughly four fifths being singletons. The sample taken for sequencing was PBMCs. Source of these receptors: a woman aged 55-69 years in good health and CMV-seropositive. Both conserved end residues are part of each CDR3. The D gene is left open where the match is weak. Clone sizes are given selectively: once, few, many, or a class where the clone is expanded.

length | D | size | J | V | CDR3 | DNA
15 | - | - | TRBJ1-2 | TRBV5-8 | CASSPEGSPWAGYTF | TGTGCCAGCAGCCCGGAGGGTTCACCTTGGGCTGGCTACACCTTC
15 | TRBD1 | - | TRBJ2-7 | TRBV6-1 | CASSPRQGARHEQYF | TGTGCCAGCAGTCCCCGACAGGGGGCGCGCCACGAGCAGTACTTC
12 | - | - | TRBJ2-1 | TRBV7-9 | CASSLVVTEQFF | TGTGCCAGCAGCTTAGTAGTTACTGAGCAGTTCTTC
15 | TRBD1 | - | TRBJ2-7 | TRBV19 | CASSIAGGFSYEQYF | TGTGCCAGTAGTATAGCAGGGGGATTCTCCTACGAGCAGTACTTC
15 | - | - | TRBJ1-1 | TRBV4-1 | CASSQAWGPDGEAFF | TGCGCCAGCAGCCAAGCGTGGGGGCCTGACGGTGAAGCTTTCTTT
14 | - | - | TRBJ2-7 | TRBV6-6 | CASSYSIREYEQYF | TGTGCCAGCAGTTACTCGATACGCGAGTACGAGCAGTACTTC
13 | - | - | TRBJ1-1 | TRBV30 | CAWTSGANTEAFF | TGTGCCTGGACGTCTGGGGCTAACACTGAAGCTTTCTTT
13 | - | few | TRBJ2-7 | TRBV5-6 | CASSSDSLYEQYF | TGTGCCAGCAGTTCCGACAGTCTCTACGAGCAGTACTTC
14 | TRBD1 | few | TRBJ2-1 | TRBV30 | CAWSLTGEVDEQFF | TGTGCCTGGAGTTTGACAGGGGAAGTCGATGAGCAGTTCTTC
17 | TRBD2 | - | TRBJ2-5 | TRBV5-4 | CASSLARGLAGQETQYF | TGTGCCAGCAGCTTGGCCAGGGGACTAGCGGGCCAAGAGACCCAGTACTTC
14 | TRBD2 | - | TRBJ2-7 | TRBV18 | CASSQSGSSYEQYF | TGTGCCAGCTCACAGAGCGGGAGCTCCTACGAGCAGTACTTC
16 | TRBD1 | - | TRBJ1-2 | TRBV5-6 | CASSPPDRVSLYGYTF | TGTGCCAGCAGCCCCCCGGACAGGGTCTCGTTATATGGCTACACCTTC
14 | - | few | TRBJ2-2 | TRBV10-3 | CAISESHRVGELFF | TGTGCCATCAGTGAGTCCCACAGGGTCGGGGAGCTGTTTTTT
15 | - | - | TRBJ2-7 | TRBV18 | CASSLSGNSDYEQYF | TGTGCCAGCTCACTCTCGGGGAACAGCGACTACGAGCAGTACTTC
15 | TRBD2 | - | TRBJ2-2 | TRBV7-3 | CASSSLAGPTGELFF | TGTGCCAGCAGCTCTCTAGCGGGACCTACCGGGGAGCTGTTTTTT
14 | - | few | TRBJ2-7 | TRBV5-6 | CASSPYRVPYEQYF | TGTGCCAGCAGCCCGTACAGGGTACCCTACGAGCAGTACTTC
11 | - | - | TRBJ2-2 | TRBV30 | CAWSRTGELFF | TGTGCCTGGAGTAGAACAGGGGAGCTGTTTTTT
15 | - | - | TRBJ1-2 | TRBV5-6 | CASSLVRAANYGYTF | TGTGCCAGCAGCTTAGTCAGGGCCGCTAACTATGGCTACACCTTC
14 | - | - | TRBJ2-1 | TRBV10-3 | CAISESTGWNEQFF | TGTGCCATCAGTGAGTCGACGGGGTGGAATGAGCAGTTCTTC
16 | TRBD1 | - | TRBJ1-3 | TRBV25-1 | CASSDRTGSSGNTIYF | TGTGCCAGCAGTGATCGGACAGGGTCGTCTGGAAACACCATATATTTT
15 | - | - | TRBJ2-3 | TRBV5-1 | CASSWRSGDSDTQYF | TGCGCCAGCAGCTGGAGGAGCGGAGACTCAGATACGCAGTATTTT
13 | - | - | TRBJ1-1 | TRBV9 | CASSVTANTEAFF | TGTGCCAGCAGTGTGACAGCAAACACTGAAGCTTTCTTT
14 | TRBD1 | - | TRBJ1-3 | TRBV6-5 | CASSSGGRSVQLHF | TGTGCCAGCAGTTCAGGGGGTCGTTCGGTCCAGCTTCATTTT
14 | - | few | TRBJ1-4 | TRBV6-5 | CASSAQVVGEKLFF | TGTGCCAGCAGTGCACAGGTCGTCGGGGAAAAACTGTTTTTT
15 | - | - | TRBJ2-2 | TRBV11-1 | CASSAGQPNTGELFF | TGTGCCAGCAGCGCTGGGCAGCCGAACACCGGGGAGCTGTTTTTT
14 | TRBD2 | - | TRBJ2-3 | TRBV6-1 | CASSGTSGADTQYF | TGTGCCAGCAGTGGGACTAGCGGGGCAGATACGCAGTATTTT
14 | - | - | TRBJ1-2 | TRBV27 | CASSYGTGGGGYTF | TGTGCCAGCAGTTATGGGACCGGGGGGGGCGGCTACACCTTC
15 | - | - | TRBJ1-4 | TRBV4-1 | CASSATGTTNEKLFF | TGCGCCAGCAGCGCGACGGGGACAACTAATGAAAAACTGTTTTTT
14 | - | - | TRBJ2-2 | TRBV7-3 | CAIGTPYVSGELFF | TGTGCCATAGGGACACCCTACGTCTCCGGGGAGCTGTTTTTT
15 | TRBD1 | - | TRBJ2-2 | TRBV6-1 | CASSTGTANTGELFF | TGTGCCAGCAGTACCGGGACAGCGAACACCGGGGAGCTGTTTTTT
14 | - | - | TRBJ2-7 | TRBV25-1 | CASSEQGGSYEQYF | TGTGCCAGCAGTGAACAAGGCGGTTCCTACGAGCAGTACTTC
15 | - | - | TRBJ2-7 | TRBV4-1 | CASSQVASSSYEQYF | TGCGCCAGCAGCCAAGTGGCCTCTAGCTCCTACGAGCAGTACTTC
15 | - | few | TRBJ1-2 | TRBV6-6 | CASRLPLGSDYGYTF | TGTGCCAGCAGATTACCCCTGGGGAGTGACTATGGCTACACCTTC
16 | TRBD1 | - | TRBJ1-5 | TRBV19 | CASSIDPTGGNQPQHF | TGTGCCAGTAGTATAGATCCGACAGGGGGCAACCAGCCCCAGCATTTT
14 | TRBD1 | - | TRBJ2-7 | TRBV6-1 | CASSEWTGPYEQYF | TGTGCCAGCAGTGAGTGGACAGGTCCTTACGAGCAGTACTTC
13 | TRBD1 | - | TRBJ1-2 | TRBV28 | CASSWTGNYGYTF | TGTGCCAGCAGTTGGACAGGGAACTATGGCTACACCTTC
15 | TRBD2 | - | TRBJ2-1 | TRBV7-2 | CASSPQPGLRHEQFF | TGTGCCAGCAGCCCGCAGCCGGGACTACGCCATGAGCAGTTCTTC
15 | - | - | TRBJ2-3 | TRBV4-1 | CASSQWLTSTDTQYF | TGCGCCAGCAGCCAATGGTTAACTAGCACAGATACGCAGTATTTT
15 | - | - | TRBJ2-1 | TRBV5-1 | CASSLLRGGGNEQFF | TGCGCCAGCAGCTTGTTACGGGGAGGAGGGAATGAGCAGTTCTTC
12 | - | - | TRBJ2-7 | TRBV2 | CASSEYRAEQYF | TGTGCCAGCAGTGAATACAGGGCCGAGCAGTACTTC
16 | - | - | TRBJ2-6 | TRBV21-1 | CASKRTEHTGANVLTF | TGTGCCAGCAAACGGACAGAACATACTGGGGCCAACGTCCTGACTTTC
15 | - | - | TRBJ2-5 | TRBV5-5 | CASSSTESRFETQYF | TGTGCCAGCAGCTCGACAGAGTCAAGGTTTGAGACCCAGTACTTC